Presented here are 18 T cell receptor beta chains from one specimen sequenced in a study of T cell repertoires in cytomegalovirus infection. TCRdb passed the reads through MiXCR, listing each CDR3 protein once. The sample contains around 800,000 distinct CDR3 sequences, over 25% of which appear only once. Antigens of these TCRs are unknown. The sequencing used cultured CD8+ T cells from PBMCs, collected from culture after CMV antigen stimulation. Receptors originate from a human donor in good health (CMV status not recorded). Some clones in this sample may be carry-over from other donors' samples.

This clonotype was detected ten times or more. V is TRBV7-4 and J is TRBJ2-1; TRBD2 is a possible D gene (7 bases). Per germline, CDR1 SGHVT and CDR2 SQSDAQ. Trimming removed 5 bases at V and 5 bases at J, with 19 bases between. CDR3 length equals 16 residues. The CDR3 sequence is CASSHGWGGVNNEQFF. The CDR3 coding sequence is TGTGCCAGCAGCCATGGTTGGGGGGGCGTAAACAATGAGCAGTTCTTC.

This clonotype showed up just a few times. The rearrangement uses TRBV4-1 and TRBJ1-6; D might be TRBD1 (5 bases). Germline loops: CDR1 MGHRA, CDR2 YSYEKL. CDR3 length: 16 residues. Trimming removed 0 bases at V and 6 bases at J, with 12 bases between. CDR3: CASSQEDWGPNSPLHF. The CDR3 DNA is TGCGCCAGCAGCCAAGAGGATTGGGGACCTAATTCACCCCTCCACTTT.

Concerning this clonotype itself: This could be a read error, since a much larger clone is one nucleotide away. This chain joins TRBV7-6 and TRBJ2-7; 13 bases match TRBD2. This CDR3 comprises 15 residues. From germline, CDR1 is SGHVS and CDR2 FNYEAQ. The DNA for the CDR3 is TGTGCCGGCAGCTCCGGACTAGCGGGGGTCTACGAGCAGTACTTC. Protein product: CAGSSGLAGVYEQYF.

The CDR3 region has the DNA TGTGCCAGCAGCTCCGACGGGGAAAATGAGCAGTTCTTC. This translates into CASSSDGENEQFF. The rearrangement uses TRBV7-3 and TRBJ2-1, with D perhaps TRBD2 (5 bases). The CDR3 is 13 amino acids. V lost 4 bases and J 7 bases, leaving 11 bases between the germline ends. From germline, CDR1 is SGHTA and CDR2 FQGTGA.

V usage is TRBV10-3 and J usage is TRBJ1-2; no clear D. This CDR3 region has 15 residues. Germline V gene data show CDR1 as ENHRY and CDR2 as SYGVKD. V was trimmed by 7 bases and J by 0 bases, leaving 15 bases between them. The CDR3 sequence is CAINERGEPNYGYTF. As DNA, the CDR3 is TGTGCCATCAATGAAAGAGGCGAGCCTAACTATGGCTACACCTTC.

This clonotype was detected a few times. This chain uses TRBV28 with TRBJ2-1; D is possibly TRBD2 (6 bases). The CDR3 totals 16 residues. Trimming stripped 6 bases from V and 6 bases from J, with 21 bases between. The germline CDR1 and CDR2 sequences are MDHEN and SYDVKM. CDR3 nucleotide sequence: TGTGCCAGCAGCCCGGAGGGCTCAACTCCCCTCAATGAGCAGTTCTTC. Translating it yields CASSPEGSTPLNEQFF.

This clonotype was picked up a small number of times. This chain's CDR3 is CAILIPGVGGNGYTF. The CDR3 region has the DNA TGTGCCATCCTTATACCGGGAGTCGGGGGGAATGGCTACACCTTC. The rearrangement links TRBV27 to TRBJ1-2; weak D call: TRBD1 (5 bases). Trimming removed 10 bases at V and 6 bases at J, with 24 bases between. The CDR3 totals 15 residues. CDR1 is MNHEY, CDR2 SMNVEV, per germline (reference sequence).

In this sample, this clonotype turned up a few times. J is TRBJ1-5 and V is TRBV24-1, with a tentative D call TRBD1 (5 bases). The V end lost 4 bases, the J end lost 1 base, and 7 bases lay between the germline ends. This CDR3 has 14 residues. The V gene's germline CDR1 is KGHDR and CDR2 SFDVKD. For the CDR3, the DNA is TGTGCCACCAGTGACGGGGACAGCAATCAGCCCCAGCATTTT. Its translation is CATSDGDSNQPQHF.

This chain uses TRBV19 with TRBJ2-5; 10 positions match TRBD2. Germline assignment: CDR1 LNHDA and CDR2 SQIVND (reference sequence). With V trimmed by 0 bases and J by 6 bases, 10 bases remained unmatched. The CDR3 is made up of 17 amino acids. Here the CDR3 reads CASSIDPPGLARKTQYF. The CDR3 region has the DNA TGTGCCAGTAGTATAGATCCCCCGGGACTAGCGAGAAAGACCCAGTACTTC.

This clonotype was detected only a few times. The chain uses TRBV27 and TRBJ2-1; 10 nucleotides match TRBD2. Trimming cost V 5 bases and J 5 bases; bases outside gene matches: 9. This CDR3 spans 16 amino acids. Germline V gene sequence: CDR1 MNHEY, CDR2 SMNVEV (reference sequence). CDR3 sequence (DNA): TGTGCCAGCAGTCCGTCACTAGCGGGGTCCCACAATGAGCAGTTCTTC. This codes for CASSPSLAGSHNEQFF.

The table lists this clonotype with a few counts. Here the CDR3 reads CASSYSSGGLSTFF. In nucleotides, the CDR3 is TGTGCCAGCAGTTATTCTAGCGGGGGCCTTAGCACGTTCTTC. The gene calls are TRBV6-2 or TRBV6-3 and TRBJ2-1, with 10 bases aligning to TRBD2. The length of the CDR3 is 14 residues. Germline trimming cut 3 bases from V and 15 bases from J; bases unmatched to any gene: 11. Per the germline V gene, CDR1 is MNHEY and CDR2 is SVGEGT.

This clonotype occurred many times. This chain joins TRBV7-6 and TRBJ2-3; TRBD2 matches at 15 bases. Trimming at V came to 5 bases and at J to 4 bases, leaving 4 bases not matched to a gene. This CDR3 has 16 residues. The germline gives CDR1 SGHVS, CDR2 FNYEAQ. CDR3 bases: TGTGCCAGCAGCCCATGGACTAGCGGGGGGGCAGATACGCAGTATTTT. Translated, it gives CASSPWTSGGADTQYF. The full variable domain, in which reference TRBV7-6 and TRBJ2-3 provide the parts outside the CDR3, is GAGVSQSPRYKVTKRGQDVALRCDPISGHVSLYWYRQALGQGPEFLTYFNYEAQQDKSGLPNDRFSAERPEGSISTLTIQRTEQRDSAMYRCASSPWTSGGADTQYFGPGTRLTVL.

This clonotype was seen ten or more times. The chain couples TRBV12-3 or TRBV12-4 to TRBJ2-1; D may be TRBD1 (5 bases). This CDR3 contains 15 residues. Trimming pared 0 bases from V and 5 bases from J, leaving 11 bases between. The CDR3 loop is CASSLAMDTNNEQFF. The CDR3 DNA sequence: TGTGCCAGCAGTTTAGCTATGGACACTAACAATGAGCAGTTCTTC.

This CDR3 is CAISEPRGAEDTQYF. CDR3 nucleotide sequence: TGTGCCATCAGTGAGCCCCGGGGGGCTGAAGATACGCAGTATTTT. The J gene is TRBJ2-3, the V gene TRBV10-3; a weak D match, TRBD2 (7 bases). V lost 2 bases to trimming and J lost 5 bases, with 14 bases between them. Germline values: CDR1 ENHRY, CDR2 SYGVKD. The CDR3 length is 15 residues.

This chain uses TRBV15 with TRBJ2-7; D remains ambiguous. Germline V gene sequence: CDR1 LNHNV, CDR2 YYDKDF (reference sequence). This CDR3 has 14 residues. The germline V and J ends were trimmed by 5 bases and 3 bases, with 14 bases remaining between them. The CDR3 nucleotides are TGTGCCACCAGCCTCGATAGAGCGATCTACGAGCAGTACGTC. Translation gives CATSLDRAIYEQYV.

This clonotype was counted only a few times. This rearrangement joins TRBV27 to TRBJ2-3; TRBD1 matches 10 bases. The length of the CDR3 is 15 residues. Germline CDR1 MNHEY, CDR2 SMNVEV (reference sequence). Trimming took 3 bases from V and 6 from J; bases not matched to a gene: 6. CDR3 coding DNA: TGTGCCAGCAGTTTGACAGGGGGCCAGGCGGATACGCAGTATTTT. It codes for CASSLTGGQADTQYF.

This clonotype has just one count. Relative to the germline gene, one junction end is altered; a read error may explain this. The rearrangement joins TRBV7-6 to TRBJ1-6; TRBD1 is a possible D gene (6 bases). The CDR3 consists of 15 residues. Germline-derived CDR1 and CDR2 are SGHVS and FNYEAQ. The CDR3: CTSSSGVGGNSPLHF. The CDR3 bases are TGTACCAGCAGCTCAGGGGTTGGGGGAAATTCACCCCTCCACTTT. The variable domain in full, completed from reference TRBV7-6 and TRBJ1-6, reads GAGVSQSPRYKVTKRGQDVALRCDPISGHVSLYWYRQALGQGPEFLTYFNYEAQQDKSGLPNDRFSAERPEGSISTLTIQRTEQRDSAMYRCTSSSGVGGNSPLHFGNGTRLTVT.

In this sample, this clonotype turned up a few times. CDR3 residues: CATRPPTTNEQYF. CDR3 DNA: TGTGCCACCAGGCCTCCTACGACAAACGAGCAGTACTTC. V is TRBV15 and J is TRBJ2-7; D is uncertain. Deletions cut 6 bases from V and 5 bases from J, with 14 bases between. Looked up from germline, CDR1 is LNHNV and CDR2 is YYDKDF (reference sequence). This CDR3 spans 13 amino acids.